In its sample, the clone carrying this T cell receptor beta chain was seen once. Its antigen is currently unknown. These data originate in a study of shared clonotypes between healthy human individuals. The CDR3 is 14 amino acids. V was pared by 2 bases and J by 2 bases, with 9 bases between. Germline V gives CDR1 MNHNY, CDR2 SVGAGI (reference sequence). Per sorted-subset replicate PCR, input was approximately 0.2 ug DNA, representing 30,000 to 35,000 T cell genomes. The data were produced by immunoSEQ multiplex PCR, yet TCRdb's version contains in-frame clones alone and is incomplete. This table has about 1.1 million clones, 77% appearing once. Study-level results: It was observed that about 5% of naive CD4 clonotypes were shared across several donors.

Sequencing was done on a sample of memory CD4+ T cells from PBMCs. Subset described: CD45RA-negative fraction. This sequence originates from a man aged 18 to 30 in good health. Some clones in this sample may be carry-over from other donors' samples. The J gene is TRBJ1-1, the V gene TRBV6-6; D is perhaps TRBD1 (5 bases). CDR3 sequence: CASSYRQTNTEAFF. CDR3 DNA: TGTGCCAGCAGTTACCGACAGACAAACACTGAAGCTTTCTTT.